Included here is one T cell receptor (beta chain) sequence, with context. Its antigen is as yet unknown. Incorporation of UMIs carrying a 6-nucleotide sample barcode was performed by template switching. TCRdb re-called the 5' RACE reads, yielding one record per CDR3 amino acid sequence without DNA. The listing contains about 43,000 distinct CDR3 sequences. The data are from a study of monozygotic twins with inflammatory bowel disease. General study results and limits: With others, IBD patients shared fewer clonotypes than healthy twins did, especially with disease activity. Repertoire similarity matched across concordant and discordant twins, perhaps owing to limited power.

Per germline, CDR1 SGDLS and CDR2 YYNGEE. There are 15 residues in the CDR3. The sequencing input was blood. This clonotype was sampled from a human donor with ulcerative colitis or Crohn's disease, or a healthy co-twin of an affected twin (not recorded which). The chain has TRBV9 and TRBJ2-1; checking the TCRdb D call of TRBD1 is not possible without DNA. The CDR3 spells CASSVEDKTYNEQFF.